Listed here are 30 T cell receptor beta chains from one sample, sequenced in a study of molecular identifiers for immune sequencing clone quantification. TCRdb reprocessed the PCR reads with MiXCR, giving one entry per CDR3 protein. The sample records around 320,000 distinct CDR3 sequences, roughly a quarter being singletons. Sample: naive CD8+ T cells from blood, with Jurkat cell RNA spiked in. Stated subset: FACS-sorted CD8+CD4-CCR7+CD45RA+ naive T cells. Source of these receptors: a human donor in good health. Some libraries in this study had Jurkat cell RNA spiked in.

Note on this clonotype: Being one base from a much bigger clone, this may be a read error. J is TRBJ1-1 and V is TRBV4-1; D is ambiguous. Germline-derived CDR1 and CDR2 are MGHRA and YSYEKL. This CDR3 spans 15 amino acids. CDR3 amino acids: CARSQVHGSGTEAFF. The CDR3 DNA reads as TGCGCCCGCAGCCAAGTACACGGCAGTGGAACTGAAGCTTTCTTT.

This clonotype has just a few counts. This sequence joins TRBV4-1 and TRBJ2-5; D possibly uses TRBD1 or TRBD2 (5 bases each). The ends were cut back, 0 bases at V and 8 bases at J, with 16 bases in the middle. Germline CDR1 MGHRA, CDR2 YSYEKL. The CDR3 totals 15 residues. The CDR3 DNA reads TGCGCCAGCAGCCAAGATATTCGGGACCTCAATACCCAGTACTTC. This gives the protein CASSQDIRDLNTQYF.

As to this clonotype: A much larger clonotype is one base distant, so this may be a read error. The genes are TRBV14 and TRBJ2-7; the D is unclear. CDR3 length: 15 amino acids. Trimming shortened V by 2 bases and J by 7 bases, and 18 bases separated the two germline ends. Germline values: CDR1 SGHDN, CDR2 FVKESK. CDR3 DNA: TGTGCCAGCAGCCAAACTTACGTCAGAACCATGGAGCAGTACTTC. Its translation: CASSQTYVRTMEQYF. Based on the CDR3 plus reference TRBV14 and TRBJ2-7, the full variable domain is EAGVTQFPSHSVIEKGQTVTLRCDPISGHDNLYWYRRVMGKEIKFLLHFVKESKQDESGMPNNRFLAERTGGTYSTLKVQPAELEDSGVYFCASSQTYVRTMEQYFGPGTRLTVT.

This clonotype was detected once. This may be a read error: a much more frequent sequence differs by one nucleotide. This sequence joins TRBV29-1 and TRBJ2-1, with D unclear. This CDR3 region has 14 residues. Between the trimmed V and J ends, which lost 5 bases and 0 bases, there was a span of 11 bases. The germline gives CDR1 SQVTM, CDR2 ANQGSEA. CDR3 sequence: CSVMGTSSYNEQFF. CDR3 sequence (DNA): TGCAGCGTTATGGGCACGAGCTCCTACAATGAGCAGTTCTTC.

The J gene is TRBJ2-3, the V gene TRBV4-3; 9 positions match TRBD1. Germline V gene sequence: CDR1 LGHNA, CDR2 YSLEER. V lost 0 bases, J lost 5 bases, and 9 bases stayed unmatched. The CDR3 contains 17 residues. CDR3 nucleotides: TGCGCCAGCAGCCAAGAAAGTAGGGGACAGGGAGTAGATACGCAGTATTTT. Protein sequence: CASSQESRGQGVDTQYF.

The chain joins TRBV7-9 to TRBJ2-5; weak D call: TRBD2 (5 bases). V lost 7 bases and J 5 bases, leaving 14 bases between the germline ends. The CDR3 sequence is 13 residues long. The germline V gene encodes CDR1 SEHNR and CDR2 FQNEAQ (reference sequence). The CDR3 sequence is CASTLVSGETQYF. CDR3 coding DNA: TGTGCCAGCACCCTAGTGTCGGGGGAGACCCAGTACTTC.

The chain joins TRBV12-3 or TRBV12-4 to TRBJ1-5, with D uncertain. The length of the CDR3 is 15 residues. Trimming took off 4 bases at V and 2 bases at J, with 12 bases between the two ends. The CDR3 DNA reads as TGTGCCAGCAGTTCCACATGGATGGGCAATCAGCCCCAGCATTTT. Its translation: CASSSTWMGNQPQHF.

This clonotype has a count of ten or more. This chain joins TRBV12-3 or TRBV12-4 and TRBJ2-3; D call uncertain. CDR3 length: 18 residues. V lost 2 bases, J lost 0 bases, and 18 bases lay in between. The CDR3 DNA reads as TGTGCCAGCAGTTTACCCCGGGCCGCAACCACTAGCACAGATACGCAGTATTTT. It encodes CASSLPRAATTSTDTQYF.

Remarks on this clonotype: A much larger clone sits a single nucleotide away, making a read error possible. The V gene is TRBV2, the J gene TRBJ1-4; 9 nucleotides agree with TRBD1. CDR3 length: 14 amino acids. The junction had 5 bases not matched to a gene; V was cut back by 8 bases and J by 4 bases. Germline V CDR1 and CDR2: SNHLY, FYNNEI. CDR3 protein: CASEGQGSNEKLFF. CDR3 DNA: TGTGCCAGCGAAGGACAGGGGAGTAATGAAAAACTGTTTTTT.

This clonotype was recorded at least ten times. V usage is TRBV28 and J usage is TRBJ2-5; maybe TRBD1 (6 bases). V dropped 4 bases and J dropped 4 bases, with 19 bases sitting between them. The CDR3 extends over 16 amino acids. Germline loops: CDR1 MDHEN, CDR2 SYDVKM. CDR3 sequence: CASSSPPRGLGETQYF. CDR3 DNA sequence: TGTGCCAGCAGTTCGCCTCCCAGGGGCCTAGGAGAGACCCAGTACTTC.

As to this clonotype: This may be a read error, as it is one base from a much larger clone. The genes are TRBV19 and TRBJ1-2; unclear D gene. CDR1 is LNHDA, CDR2 SQIVND, per germline (reference sequence). The CDR3 runs 14 residues. The CDR3 spells CASSLSNYNYGCTF. In DNA, the CDR3 is TGTGCCAGTAGTCTCAGCAACTATAACTATGGCTGCACCTTC.

Details on this clonotype: A much larger clonotype is one base distant, so this may be a read error. The chain joins TRBV7-2 to TRBJ2-5; 9 bases align to TRBD2. This CDR3 comprises 14 residues. Germline CDR1 is SGHTA and CDR2 is FQGNSA. CDR3: CASSPGLAGETQNF. CDR3 bases: TGTGCCAGCAGCCCGGGACTAGCCGGAGAGACCCAGAACTTC.

This clonotype turned up a few times. At one end, the junction sequence differs from germline, possibly due to a read error. V and J are TRBV12-5 and TRBJ1-2; TRBD1 is a possible D gene (5 bases). The CDR3 is 13 residues long. Germline lookup yields CDR1 LGHNT and CDR2 FRNRAP. CDR3 sequence (DNA): TGTGCTAGTGGTTTGGTACAGGTTACCGACAAATTCTTC. Protein product: CASGLVQVTDKFF.

There are a few counts of this clonotype. The genes are TRBV24-1 and TRBJ2-1, with 9 nucleotides matching TRBD1. Germline lookup yields CDR1 KGHDR and CDR2 SFDVKD. CDR3 length equals 14 residues. V shed 3 bases, J shed 8 bases, and the junction held 4 bases outside the gene matches. CDR3 residues: CATSDRTGGDEQFF. The CDR3 DNA reads TGTGCCACCAGTGATCGCACAGGGGGCGATGAGCAGTTCTTC.

This clonotype was detected ten times or more. The chain couples TRBV6-6 to TRBJ1-1; D gene ambiguous. Between the trimmed V and J ends, which lost 2 bases and 0 bases, there was a span of 13 bases. CDR1 MNHNY and CDR2 SVGAGI come from the germline V gene (reference sequence). The CDR3 sequence is 16 residues long. The CDR3 coding sequence is TGTGCCAGCAGTTACGCTTATTCCGTTTTGAACACTGAAGCTTTCTTT. Translated, it gives CASSYAYSVLNTEAFF.

About this clonotype: Germline is not matched at one junction end, which may reflect a read error. The chain links TRBV28 to TRBJ1-1; D is unclear. CDR1 and CDR2 from the germline V gene are MDHEN and SYDVKM. This CDR3 has 13 amino acids. CDR3 sequence (DNA): TGTGCCAGCAGGTGGCGTTGGGCAGGTGAAGCTCTCTTT. It translates to CASRWRWAGEALF.

In the case of this clonotype: The junction does not match germline at one end; this may be a read error. This chain joins TRBV4-1 and TRBJ1-5; the D is unclear. The length of the CDR3 is 15 residues. In germline, CDR1 is MGHRA, CDR2 YSYEKL. CDR3 loop: CASSQRLSLNQPQRF. The CDR3 bases are TGCGCCAGCAGCCAAAGGTTGTCACTAAATCAGCCCCAGCGTTTT.

Turning to this clonotype: A much larger clone sits a single nucleotide away, making a read error possible. The genes are TRBV7-2 and TRBJ1-2, with D possibly being TRBD1 (6 bases). The CDR3 covers 16 residues. Germline V gives CDR1 SGHTA, CDR2 FQGNSA. Between the trimmed V and J ends, which lost 6 bases and 0 bases, there was a span of 17 bases. CDR3 coding DNA: TGTGCCAGCAGACCAGCCTGGGACAACTCTAACTATGGCTACACCTTC. Translated: CASRPAWDNSNYGYTF.

Concerning this clonotype itself: Germline and junction disagree at one end, which may indicate a read error. The V call is TRBV12-3 or TRBV12-4, the J call TRBJ1-1; possibly TRBD1 for D (6 bases). The CDR3 length is 13 residues. The CDR3 spells CASSWTVITVAFF. The DNA of the CDR3 is TGTGCCAGCAGCTGGACAGTGATCACTGTAGCTTTCTTT.

This clonotype was recorded a few times. This chain connects TRBV12-3 or TRBV12-4 to TRBJ2-3; TRBD2 matches at 8 bases. This CDR3 has 15 amino acids. Trimming removed 2 bases from V and 6 bases from J; junction bases left unmatched: 7. CDR3 DNA sequence: TGTGCCAGCAGTTTACCGGGGGGGTTCTACGATACGCAGTATTTT. Its protein product is CASSLPGGFYDTQYF.

This clonotype was found a few times. The chain employs TRBV7-3 and TRBJ2-3; D may be TRBD2 (6 bases). The germline V gene has CDR1 SGHTA and CDR2 FQGTGA. The CDR3 contains 15 residues. With 5 bases removed from V and 6 bases from J, the gap between germline ends came to 18 bases. For the CDR3, the DNA is TGTGCCAGCAGCCCCGGCCGGGAGTGGACGGATACGCAGTATTTT. It specifies CASSPGREWTDTQYF.

This clonotype was picked up a small number of times. V usage is TRBV5-4 and J usage is TRBJ2-7; 8 nucleotides agree with TRBD1. V lost 9 bases to trimming and J lost 6 bases; unmatched junction nucleotides: 17. Germline V lookup: CDR1 SGHNT, CDR2 YYREEE (reference sequence). CDR3 length: 15 amino acids. The CDR3 loop is CATHRPGTGRLEQYF. In DNA, the CDR3 is TGTGCCACCCACCGGCCCGGGACAGGTCGTCTCGAGCAGTACTTC.

Regarding this clonotype: The junction departs from germline at one end; a sequencing error may be responsible. The rearrangement joins TRBV12-3 or TRBV12-4 to TRBJ2-7, with D possibly called TRBD1 or TRBD2 (5 bases each). This CDR3 has 15 residues. DNA of the CDR3: TGTGCCAGCAGCGATTTGGGGCTAGCTAATTACGTGCAGTACTTC. Translation gives CASSDLGLANYVQYF.

With respect to this clonotype: At one boundary the junction diverges from the germline segment, which might be a read error. The chain couples TRBV5-1 to TRBJ1-1; D possibly corresponds to TRBD1 (6 bases). This CDR3 contains 14 residues. Germline loops: CDR1 SGHRS, CDR2 YFSETQ. CDR3 sequence (DNA): TGCGCCAGCAGCTCGACGGTCAGGGACACTGAAGCTATCTTT. Translated: CASSSTVRDTEAIF.

This clonotype came up many times. The chain employs TRBV6-5 and TRBJ1-1, with unresolved D. This CDR3 spans 13 amino acids. CDR1 is MNHEY, CDR2 SVGAGI, per germline. V gave up 1 base and J gave up 1 base, with 4 bases separating them. The CDR3 reads CASSYFRNTEAFF. CDR3 DNA sequence: TGTGCCAGCAGTTACTTTAGGAACACTGAAGCTTTCTTT.

This clonotype was seen a handful of times. This sequence joins TRBV27 and TRBJ1-2; TRBD1 agrees at 8 bases. Germline-derived CDR1 and CDR2 are MNHEY and SMNVEV (reference sequence). The V segment lost 5 bases and the J segment 7 bases; nucleotides outside the gene matches: 9. This CDR3 comprises 14 residues. The CDR3 loop is CASSPRTGWGGYTF. The DNA of the CDR3 is TGTGCCAGCAGTCCCCGGACAGGGTGGGGTGGCTACACCTTC.

This clonotype was seen more than once but under ten times. The chain carries TRBV7-8 and TRBJ2-5, with 9 nucleotides matching TRBD2. The germline V gene encodes CDR1 SGHVS and CDR2 FQNEAQ. Trimming at V came to 5 bases and at J to 1 base, leaving 2 bases not matched to a gene. This CDR3 has 14 residues. The DNA for the CDR3 is TGTGCCAGCAGCGCGACTAGCGGCCAAGAGACCCAGTACTTC. Translating gives CASSATSGQETQYF.

The V call is TRBV4-3, the J call TRBJ2-7; unclear D gene. In germline, CDR1 is LGHNA, CDR2 YSLEER. V was cut by 0 bases and J by 2 bases, with 11 bases left in between. The CDR3 runs 15 residues. Here the CDR3 DNA reads TGCGCCAGCAGCCAAGACTCAGGAGCCCCCTACGAGCAGTACTTC. This sequence encodes CASSQDSGAPYEQYF.

This clonotype occurred many times. The chain recombines TRBV7-9 with TRBJ1-1; D is undetermined. The V end was cut by 4 bases, the J end by 7 bases, with 7 bases between. Germline CDR1 and CDR2: SEHNR and FQNEAQ (reference sequence). The CDR3 length is 11 residues. In DNA, the CDR3 is TGTGCCAGCAGCTCTGGAGGTGAAGCTTTCTTT. Encoded protein: CASSSGGEAFF.

This chain links TRBV7-9 with TRBJ1-2; 11 bases line up with TRBD1. Germline CDR1 SEHNR, CDR2 FQNEAQ (reference sequence). The CDR3 consists of 15 residues. V lost 5 bases, J lost 7 bases, and 9 bases stayed unmatched. CDR3 in amino acids: CASSPPGQGASGYTF. CDR3 nucleotides: TGTGCCAGCAGCCCCCCCGGACAGGGGGCCTCTGGCTACACCTTC.